The TCR beta chain described here comes from a study of T-cell memory formation after mild COVID-19. General study findings and limits: Contracting CD8+ clones were enriched in EMRA, CD4+ mainly in CM and EM. The pre-infection memory compartment contained some responding clones, suggesting cross-reactive memory joined.

This clonotype was counted only a few times. Its antigen is not known. V was clipped by 2 bases and J by 8 bases, with 7 bases between them. CDR3 length equals 12 residues. A 5'RACE reaction primed in the constant segment made cDNA libraries of TCR alpha and TCR beta, and these carried sample barcodes and UMIs. A single record per CDR3 protein comes from TCRdb applying MiXCR to the 5' RACE reads. The data show 540,000 or so distinct CDR3 sequences, about 20% seen once. The sample consisted of PBMCs or a T cell subset sorted from them (not recorded which). This clonotype originated in an adult woman who had mild COVID-19 (a few samples of this study predate the infection). Cell type and time point are not known. The V and J genes are TRBV12-3 or TRBV12-4 and TRBJ2-1; D remains unclear. The CDR3 DNA sequence: TGTGCCAGCAGTTTACGGGTTCATGAGCAGTTCTTC. Translation gives CASSLRVHEQFF.